This TCR beta chain emerged from a study of blood T cell repertoires in COVID-19. Overall study: COVID-19 samples collected from the United States, Italy and Spain covered acute and convalescent phases.

Original handling: Estimated nucleated cell counts came from reference gene primer amplification. Libraries were prepared by immunoSEQ multiplex PCR; TCRdb keeps only in-frame clonotypes and omits some of them. The DNA was the basis for D and trimming; V, J and clone size are from that table. Among some 400,000 clones listed, nearly 90% were seen once. This CDR3 spans 13 amino acids. V was clipped by 7 bases and J by 2 bases, with 12 bases between them. Germline assignment: CDR1 MDHEN and CDR2 SYDVKM. This clone was observed a few times. V usage is TRBV28 and J usage is TRBJ2-7; possibly TRBD1 for D (5 bases). The specimen was peripheral blood. This receptor was identified in a man younger than 35 with active or convalescent COVID-19. CDR3 nucleotides: TGTGCCAGCACCGGTTCAGGGACCTACGAGCAGTACTTC. Its translation: CASTGSGTYEQYF.